This TCR beta chain derives from a study of Graves' ophthalmopathy and Graves' hyperthyroidism. What supplied the PBMCs was approximately 10 ml of fresh peripheral blood. The CDR3 covers 14 residues. The germline gives CDR1 DFQATT, CDR2 SNEGSKA (reference sequence). Trimming cost V 2 bases and J 5 bases; bases outside gene matches: 6. There are many counts of this clonotype. RNA transcripts served as template for amplifying TCR beta CDR3 sequences. Following a first-round RT-PCR that used HTBI primers, a second-round multiplex PCR was carried out. TCRdb itself ran the multiplex PCR reads through MiXCR, one entry per CDR3 protein. Among about 370,000 distinct CDR3 sequences listed, about 16% were seen once.

This sequence joins TRBV20-1 and TRBJ2-7; 10 nucleotides line up with TRBD1. Sequencing was done on a sample of peripheral blood. The TCR sequence derives from a woman aged 18-29 years with Graves' ophthalmopathy. The CDR3 DNA sequence: TGCAGTGCTAGATCGGGACAGGGGCCCCACGAGCAGTACTTC. This codes for CSARSGQGPHEQYF.